These 15 T cell receptor beta chains were all obtained from the same sample, sequenced in a study of T cell responses to AZD1222 COVID-19 vaccine. Clones were read by immunoSEQ multiplex PCR, and TCRdb kept only the in-frame ones, dropping some. The table shows under 150,000 clones, with approximately 88% occurring only once. The source material was peripheral blood, sampled 28 days after the second AZD1222 dose. The receptors were sampled from an adult who received the AZD1222 COVID-19 vaccine.

This clone was seen only once. CDR3 in DNA: TGTGCCATCGGGGAGGGAGACGGGAATTCACCCCTCCACTTT. Amino acid sequence: CAIGEGDGNSPLHF. J is TRBJ1-6 and V is TRBV10-3; no firm D call. Germline CDR1 reads ENHRY; CDR2 reads SYGVKD. The CDR3 has 14 residues. Trimming took 8 bases from V and 7 from J, leaving 15 bases between them.

The chain employs TRBV2 and TRBJ1-5, with TRBD1 as a possible D gene (5 bases). V gave up 0 bases and J gave up 6 bases, with 15 bases separating them. Germline assignment: CDR1 SNHLY and CDR2 FYNNEI. The CDR3 length is 16 residues. CDR3 DNA sequence: TGTGCCAGCAGTGAAGCGCTTCGGGGGGTAGGTCAGCCCCAGCATTTT. This translates into CASSEALRGVGQPQHF.

This clone was counted only a few times. CDR3 sequence: CASSLIVGTYEQYF. The CDR3 DNA reads TGTGCCAGCAGCTTAATAGTTGGGACCTACGAGCAGTACTTC. The chain has TRBV7-9 and TRBJ2-7; D is ambiguous. The V end lost 2 bases, the J end lost 2 bases, and 10 bases lay between the germline ends. The CDR3 sequence is 14 residues long. Germline lookup yields CDR1 SEHNR and CDR2 FQNEAQ (reference sequence).

The chain is built from TRBV16 and TRBJ1-4, with D hard to call. This CDR3 has 15 amino acids. Trimming removed 0 bases at V and 7 bases at J, with 12 bases between. Per the germline V gene, CDR1 is KGHSY and CDR2 is FQNENV. The CDR3 loop reads CASSQSTSPGEKLFF. The CDR3 DNA is TGTGCCAGCAGCCAATCGACCTCTCCCGGTGAAAAACTGTTTTTT.

The chain couples TRBV5-1 to TRBJ1-2; possible D gene TRBD1, 5 bases. Trimming removed 0 bases from V and 3 bases from J, with 9 bases in between. This CDR3 has 14 amino acids. From germline, CDR1 is SGHRS and CDR2 YFSETQ. CDR3 sequence (DNA): TGCGCCAGCAGCTTGGCCGTCAGGGACTATGGCTACACCTTC. Translating it yields CASSLAVRDYGYTF.

CDR3 nucleotides: TGTGCCAGCGGAAAAACAGGGGTCTCTGGAAACACCATATATTTT. It codes for CASGKTGVSGNTIYF. The V call is TRBV5-6, the J call TRBJ1-3, with 7 bases lining up with TRBD1. The ends lost 7 bases at V and 0 bases at J; junction bases unmatched: 7. Germline V gene sequence: CDR1 SGHDT, CDR2 YYEEEE. The CDR3 has 15 residues.

This clone was detected only once. The rearrangement links TRBV6-5 to TRBJ2-3, with TRBD2 matching over 10 bases. V was clipped by 7 bases and J by 1 base; unmatched bases: 5. CDR1 and CDR2 from the germline V gene are MNHEY and SVGAGI. The length of the CDR3 is 15 residues. The CDR3 here is CASTSTSGGTDTQYF. In nucleotides, the CDR3 is TGTGCCAGCACCTCAACTAGCGGGGGCACAGATACGCAGTATTTT.

This clone was detected once. This rearrangement joins TRBV15 to TRBJ1-5, with D possibly TRBD1 on 6 matching bases. The germline CDR1 and CDR2 sequences are LNHNV and YYDKDF (reference sequence). This CDR3 is built from 15 residues. V lost 1 base and J 1 base, leaving 8 bases between the germline ends. CDR3 DNA: TGTGCCACCAGCAGAGGGGGGGCCAGCAATCAGCCCCAGCATTTT. Amino acids: CATSRGGASNQPQHF.

This chain connects TRBV19 to TRBJ1-5; D perhaps matches TRBD1 (5 bases). The CDR3 is made up of 15 amino acids. Trimming cost V 6 bases and J 2 bases, with 14 bases left between them. Germline CDR1 and CDR2: LNHDA and SQIVND (reference sequence). This chain's CDR3 is CASRPPGTGNQPQHF. The DNA for the CDR3 is TGTGCCAGTAGACCGCCCGGGACGGGCAATCAGCCCCAGCATTTT.

The chain employs TRBV7-6 and TRBJ1-1; D possibly corresponds to TRBD1 (5 bases). The V and J ends lost 0 bases and 1 base respectively, with 12 bases between them. The length of the CDR3 is 16 residues. Germline loops: CDR1 SGHVS, CDR2 FNYEAQ. CDR3 nucleotide sequence: TGTGCCAGCAGCTTAGCTCAGGGCTTAGGGAACACTGAAGCTTTCTTT. Translating gives CASSLAQGLGNTEAFF.

This chain links TRBV24-1 with TRBJ1-1; D not certain. There are 13 residues in the CDR3. CDR1 is KGHDR, CDR2 SFDVKD, per germline. Trimming removed 2 bases from V and 1 base from J, with 4 bases in between. The CDR3 nucleotides read TGTGCCACCAGTGATTCTAGGAACACTGAAGCTTTCTTT. This gives the protein CATSDSRNTEAFF.

The chain recombines TRBV27 with TRBJ1-3; 7 bases line up with TRBD1. CDR1 and CDR2 (germline): MNHEY, SMNVEV (reference sequence). V lost 8 bases, J lost 2 bases, and 6 bases stayed unmatched. This CDR3 comprises 14 residues. CDR3 protein: CASGGTATGNTIYF. In nucleotides, the CDR3 is TGTGCCAGCGGAGGGACAGCCACTGGAAACACCATATATTTT.

The V gene is TRBV6-2 or TRBV6-3, the J gene TRBJ2-3, with D possibly matching TRBD2 (7 bases). Looked up from germline, CDR1 is MNHEY and CDR2 is SVGEGT. This CDR3 is built from 14 residues. With 4 bases removed from V and 4 bases from J, the gap between germline ends came to 12 bases. In DNA form, the CDR3 reads TGTGCCAGCAGTTGGGAGGGGGACGCAGATACGCAGTATTTT. Its translation is CASSWEGDADTQYF.

The chain has TRBV6-1 and TRBJ1-1, with D perhaps TRBD1 (5 bases). The CDR3 has 15 residues. Germline V gene sequence: CDR1 MNHNS, CDR2 SASEGT. V gave up 1 base and J gave up 6 bases, with 15 bases separating them. CDR3 DNA: TGTGCCAGCAGTGAAGTCGGCGTGCAGGGCCCTGAAGCTTTCTTT. This sequence encodes CASSEVGVQGPEAFF.

The chain joins TRBV2 to TRBJ1-5, with TRBD1 matching 7 bases. J lost 6 bases, V lost 4 bases, and 9 bases had no gene match. This CDR3 has 15 amino acids. Looked up from germline, CDR1 is SNHLY and CDR2 is FYNNEI. In DNA form, the CDR3 reads TGTGCCAGCAGTGCACTCGACAGGGATGCTCAGCCCCAGCATTTT. Translating it yields CASSALDRDAQPQHF.